Listed below are T cell receptor beta chains from one sample, sequenced in a study of T cell repertoires in cytomegalovirus infection. Their antigens remain unidentified. TCRdb reprocessed the reads with MiXCR, giving one entry per CDR3 protein. In the table there are 110,000 to 150,000 distinct CDR3 sequences, about 32% of which are singletons. Sample: CD8+ T cells from cultured PBMCs, taken from culture after CMV antigen stimulation. The receptors were sampled from a human donor in good health (CMV status not recorded). Some clones in this sample may be carry-over from other donors' samples. Both conserved end residues are part of each CDR3. The D gene is left open where the match is weak. Expanded clones get a size class; other rows say once, few or many, or leave the size out.

D gene	clone size	V gene	J gene	CDR3 DNA	CDR3 protein
TRBD2	-	TRBV7-8	TRBJ2-1	TGTGCCAGCAGCTTGGATGGAGCGTGGGGGGGGGTACATGAGCAGTTCTTC	CASSLDGAWGGVHEQFF
-	-	TRBV7-4	TRBJ1-4	TGTGCCAGCAGCCCTCAAAATGAAAAACTGTTTTTT	CASSPQNEKLFF
-	-	TRBV20-1	TRBJ2-5	TGCAGTGCTAGAGATGCGAACCATTGGGGGGCCGGAGAGACCCAGTACTTC	CSARDANHWGAGETQYF
TRBD1	many	TRBV10-3	TRBJ1-1	TGTGCCATCCTAAGGACAGGTTCCACTGAAGCTTTCTTT	CAILRTGSTEAFF
-	-	TRBV10-3	TRBJ2-7	TGTGCCATCAGTGACTCGGGGGATAGCTACGAGCAGTACTTC	CAISDSGDSYEQYF
-	-	TRBV27	TRBJ2-3	TGTGCCAGCAGTCCACGGGACGGGGTGACAGATACGCAGTATTTT	CASSPRDGVTDTQYF
-	-	TRBV7-8	TRBJ1-1	TGTGCCAGCAGCTTAAAGGCAGTCACAGGGTGGAACACTGAAGCTTTCTTT	CASSLKAVTGWNTEAFF
-	-	TRBV2	TRBJ1-1	TGTGCCAGCAGCGCCGGGCCGCTGGGCACTGAAGCTTTCTTT	CASSAGPLGTEAFF
-	-	TRBV27	TRBJ1-6	TGTGCCAGCAGTCCCTTAGGGGAGCCCTGGGGGTCACCCCTCCACTTT	CASSPLGEPWGSPLHF
TRBD2	-	TRBV10-2	TRBJ2-5	TGCGCCAGCGAGGACCCGGGGGGAGAGACCCAGTACTTC	CASEDPGGETQYF
TRBD1	few	TRBV7-7	TRBJ1-4	TGTGCCAGCAGCTTTGGACAGGGAGACGAAAAACTGTTTTTT	CASSFGQGDEKLFF
TRBD1	-	TRBV6-5	TRBJ2-3	TGTGCCAGCAGTTACTCTTGGCAGGGGGCCCCAGATACGCAGTATTTT	CASSYSWQGAPDTQYF
-	many	TRBV6-1	TRBJ1-1	TGTGCCAGCAGTGGGGCTGCGTGGGGTGGGAACACTGAAGCTTTCTTT	CASSGAAWGGNTEAFF
-	-	TRBV7-2	TRBJ1-3	TGTGCCTGCCACCCCAACTCTGGAAACACCATATATTTT	CACHPNSGNTIYF
TRBD1	-	TRBV9	TRBJ2-7	TGTGCCAGCAGCGGAGGAGGCGACAGGGGGCTAGACGAGCAGTACTTC	CASSGGGDRGLDEQYF
-	few	TRBV28	TRBJ1-2	TGTGCCAGCAGTTTATCGGCCTTAGGGACACTCTATGGCTACACCTTC	CASSLSALGTLYGYTF
TRBD1	few	TRBV7-9	TRBJ2-7	TGTGCCAGCAGCTTCGGGAATACGGGACAGGCCTACGAGCAGTACTTC	CASSFGNTGQAYEQYF
-	-	TRBV11-2	TRBJ2-7	TGTGCCAGCAGCTCTTTCGGGGGGCTTGGTTACGAGCAGTACTTC	CASSSFGGLGYEQYF
-	-	TRBV27	TRBJ2-2	TGTGCCAGCACTCTAGGCGGGGGCTCCGGGGAGCTGTTTTTT	CASTLGGGSGELFF
-	-	TRBV11-2	TRBJ2-1	TGTGCCAGCAGCTTAGCATCTGTGCGGAATGAGCAGTTCTTC	CASSLASVRNEQFF
-	-	TRBV12-3/TRBV12-4	TRBJ1-3	TGTGCCAGCAGTCCTAACAGCCCCTACTCTGGAAACACCATATATTTT	CASSPNSPYSGNTIYF
-	-	TRBV6-5	TRBJ2-1	TGTGCCAGCTGTAACGTGGCGGGGTCCTACAATGAGCAGTTCTTC	CASCNVAGSYNEQFF
TRBD1	-	TRBV6-2/TRBV6-3	TRBJ2-7	TGTGCCAGCAGTCCGACAGGGGCCTACGAGCAGTACTTC	CASSPTGAYEQYF
-	many	TRBV7-8	TRBJ2-5	TGTGCCAGCAGCTTAGGAGGGAGGGGGGAGACCCAGTACTTC	CASSLGGRGETQYF
TRBD2	few	TRBV12-3/TRBV12-4	TRBJ2-7	TGTGCCAGCAGCCACGGAGGGAGGGATCTAGGGTCCTACGAGCAGTACTTC	CASSHGGRDLGSYEQYF
-	-	TRBV6-2/TRBV6-3	TRBJ1-1	TGTGCCAGCAGCCGATGGGACGGGAGTCTGAACACTGAAGCTTTCTTT	CASSRWDGSLNTEAFF
-	few	TRBV7-9	TRBJ1-6	TGTGCCAGCAGCCCCCCGACAGGCCTATATAATTCACCCCTCCACTTT	CASSPPTGLYNSPLHF
-	few	TRBV28	TRBJ1-1	TGTGCCAGCAGGCTGGCAAACACCATGAACACTGAAGCTTTCTTT	CASRLANTMNTEAFF
TRBD1	-	TRBV6-5	TRBJ2-3	TGTGCCAGCAGAGAGGGGGCTTCTAGCACAGATACGCAGTATTTT	CASREGASSTDTQYF
-	once	TRBV4-1	TRBJ1-5	TGTGCCAGCAGCCAACTTCAAGGCCAGCCCCAGCATTTT	CASSQLQGQPQHF
-	many	TRBV14	TRBJ1-5	TGTGCCAGCAGCCAACAAGCACAGAACAGGGGCAATCAGCCCCAGCATTTT	CASSQQAQNRGNQPQHF
TRBD1	-	TRBV27	TRBJ1-2	TGTGCCAGCAGTTTAGGCAGGGGGTATGGCTACACCTTC	CASSLGRGYGYTF
TRBD1	-	TRBV19	TRBJ2-2	TGTGCCAGTAGTTTCAGGGGGCGCGGATTGAACGGGGAGCTGTTTTTT	CASSFRGRGLNGELFF
-	-	TRBV25-1	TRBJ2-1	TGTGCCAGCAGTGAGTGGGGGGATGAGCAGTTCTTC	CASSEWGDEQFF
-	-	TRBV9	TRBJ2-2	TGTGCCAGCAGCGTAGAAGGGAGCACCGGGGAGCTGTTTTTT	CASSVEGSTGELFF
-	few	TRBV12-3/TRBV12-4	TRBJ1-5	TGTGCCAGCAGTTTCGGGGGCCCCAATCAGCCCCAGCATTTT	CASSFGGPNQPQHF
TRBD1	few	TRBV27	TRBJ1-6	TGTGCCAGCAGCGATAAGGACCCTGCCTGGGGACAGGGGAACTCCTATAATTCACCCCTCCACTTT	CASSDKDPAWGQGNSYNSPLHF
TRBD1	many	TRBV7-8	TRBJ2-5	TGTGCCAGCAGCTTAGTAGGGGGACAGAAAGAGACCCAGTACTTC	CASSLVGGQKETQYF
-	few	TRBV7-8	TRBJ2-3	TGTGCCAGCAGCTTCCGGGACCGAGGCACAGATACGCAGTATTTT	CASSFRDRGTDTQYF
-	once	TRBV28	TRBJ1-2	TGTGCCAGCAGTTCCGACGGCCTCTATGGCTACACCTTC	CASSSDGLYGYTF
-	few	TRBV6-5	TRBJ2-7	TGTGCCAGCAGTTACGGTGTCTGGGTAGGGTACGAGCAGTACTTC	CASSYGVWVGYEQYF
-	-	TRBV9	TRBJ2-3	TGTGCCAGCAGCACTGAGGGGCGTACTAGCACAGATACGCAGTATTTT	CASSTEGRTSTDTQYF
-	-	TRBV12-3/TRBV12-4	TRBJ2-7	TGTGCCAGCAGCCGACAGGCCTCCTACGAGCAGTACTTC	CASSRQASYEQYF
-	-	TRBV20-1	TRBJ1-5	TGCAGTGGGAGGGGACCGATTAGCAATCAGCCCCAGCATTTT	CSGRGPISNQPQHF
TRBD1	few	TRBV11-2	TRBJ2-1	TGTGCCAGCAGCTTAGGGCAGGGGGCCCCCTACAATGAGCAGTTCTTC	CASSLGQGAPYNEQFF
TRBD2	-	TRBV4-1	TRBJ2-3	TGCGCCAGCAGCCTCCGGGGGGTTGGAGACAGCACAGATACGCAGTATTTT	CASSLRGVGDSTDTQYF
TRBD1	few	TRBV27	TRBJ1-2	TGTGCCAGCATGCCGGGACAGGGGGCCGTTGGCTATGGCTACACCTTC	CASMPGQGAVGYGYTF
TRBD2	-	TRBV5-6	TRBJ2-7	TGTGCCAGCAGCTTGGGCGGGGGGCCCGCTTACGAGCAGTACTTC	CASSLGGGPAYEQYF
-	few	TRBV6-5	TRBJ1-2	TGTGCCAGCAGTTCCTCCTATGGCTACACCTTC	CASSSSYGYTF
-	many	TRBV7-2	TRBJ2-7	TGTGCCAGCAGCGTCAGGGACCAGGGGGAGCAGTACTTC	CASSVRDQGEQYF
-	few	TRBV6-6	TRBJ1-6	TGTGCCAGCAGTCAGGGACCGCCGTATAATTCACCCCTCCACTTT	CASSQGPPYNSPLHF
TRBD2	-	TRBV6-6	TRBJ2-5	TGTGCCAGCAGTTACTCGCCTAGCGGGGGGGAGTACTTC	CASSYSPSGGEYF
-	-	TRBV18	TRBJ2-7	TGTGCCAGCTCACCACCTTTGGCGTCCTACGAGCAGTACTTC	CASSPPLASYEQYF
-	-	TRBV7-6	TRBJ2-3	TGTGCCAGCAGCCAAGGGGCGGGGGCTAGCACAGATACGCAGTATTTT	CASSQGAGASTDTQYF
TRBD1	few	TRBV5-1	TRBJ1-6	TGCGCCAGCAGCTTGGATCCCGGGACAGGGGCAATTAATTCACCCCTCCACTTT	CASSLDPGTGAINSPLHF